The 14 T cell receptor beta chains below come from one sample, sequenced in a study of OX40 agonist ivuxolimab in advanced cancers. Library creation used the immunoSEQ multiplex PCR assay. The source is immuneACCESS, and TCRdb retained only in-frame sequences with V and J called. Part of the clones is not carried over; for the studies checked, unresolved V genes explain less than half of this, and the remainder is unexplained. Here the sample has tens of thousands of clones; approximately 94% occur a single time. Of the sample, 9.6% is held by the ten largest clones. This specimen was CD4+ or CD8+ T cells sorted from blood, taken in a trial of the OX40 agonist ivuxolimab. The receptors come from an adult with an advanced solid tumor such as melanoma, head and neck, liver or kidney cancer.

J is TRBJ2-7 and V is TRBV5-6; D is perhaps TRBD1 or TRBD2 (6 bases each). Germline V CDR1 and CDR2: SGHDT, YYEEEE. Between the trimmed V and J ends, which lost 3 bases and 0 bases, there was a span of 19 bases. The CDR3 totals 17 residues. CDR3 protein: CASSWGDTGSGSYEQYF. The CDR3 coding sequence is TGTGCCAGCAGCTGGGGGGACACAGGGTCAGGCTCCTACGAGCAGTACTTC.

This chain connects TRBV11-3 to TRBJ1-1; 7 bases agree with TRBD1. This CDR3 is built from 13 residues. Trimming took 5 bases from V and 3 from J; bases not matched to a gene: 3. Germline V gene lookup returns CDR1 SGHNT and CDR2 YENEEA. This CDR3 is CASSIGTDTEAFF. The CDR3 DNA reads TGTGCCAGCAGCATCGGGACAGACACTGAAGCTTTCTTT.

The V gene is TRBV21-1, the J gene TRBJ1-2. TRBV21-1 is classified as a pseudogene. This CDR3 comprises 15 residues. CDR3: CASLEVMEPYDGYTF. In DNA form, the CDR3 reads TGTGCCAGCCTCGAGGTCATGGAACCTTATGATGGCTACACCTTC.

The chain links TRBV9 to TRBJ2-7; D is tentatively TRBD1 or TRBD2 (5 bases each). The CDR3 has 15 amino acids. CDR1 and CDR2 from the germline V gene are SGDLS and YYNGEE. V lost 0 bases and J 4 bases, leaving 14 bases between the germline ends. The DNA for the CDR3 is TGTGCCAGCAGCGTAGGCAGGGAGCAGAGTTACGAGCAGTACTTC. Protein: CASSVGREQSYEQYF.

V usage is TRBV6-5 and J usage is TRBJ1-1; D is unresolved. V dropped 0 bases and J dropped 0 bases, with 5 bases sitting between them. Germline values: CDR1 MNHEY, CDR2 SVGAGI. The CDR3 is 14 amino acids. CDR3 in amino acids: CASSYSSMNTEAFF. Here the CDR3 DNA reads TGTGCCAGCAGTTACTCGAGTATGAACACTGAAGCTTTCTTT.

The CDR3 coding sequence is TGTGCCAGCAGCGTAGGCCTAGCGGGAGTCACCGAGCAGTACTTC. Translated: CASSVGLAGVTEQYF. This chain uses TRBV9 with TRBJ2-7; 10 bases fit TRBD2. CDR1 and CDR2 from the germline V gene are SGDLS and YYNGEE. V trimming: 0 bases; J trimming: 6 bases; junction bases outside the gene matches: 6. The CDR3 extends over 15 amino acids.

The chain links TRBV7-9 to TRBJ2-7; D gene unclear. Trimming took off 4 bases at V and 3 bases at J, with 10 bases between the two ends. Per the germline V gene, CDR1 is SEHNR and CDR2 is FQNEAQ (reference sequence). The CDR3 totals 13 residues. DNA for the CDR3: TGTGCCAGCAGCTGGGCCCCGGGCTACGAGCAGTACTTC. It translates to CASSWAPGYEQYF.

V usage is TRBV6-4 and J usage is TRBJ2-7, with 13 positions matching TRBD2. V lost 2 bases to trimming and J lost 5 bases; unmatched junction nucleotides: 3. Germline V lookup: CDR1 MRHNA, CDR2 SNTAGT. The CDR3 spans 15 residues. For the CDR3, the DNA is TGTGCCAGCAGTGACACTGGACTAGCGGGAGACGAGCAGTACTTC. This gives the protein CASSDTGLAGDEQYF.

This rearrangement joins TRBV15 to TRBJ2-1, with a possible D match to TRBD2 (5 bases). With 1 base removed from V and 8 bases from J, the gap between germline ends came to 12 bases. This CDR3 region has 14 residues. The V gene's germline CDR1 is LNHNV and CDR2 YYDKDF (reference sequence). CDR3 DNA sequence: TGTGCCACCAGCAGAGGTCAGGTGAGGGATGAGCAGTTCTTC. Its translation is CATSRGQVRDEQFF.

V and J are TRBV4-1 and TRBJ2-6; D is uncertain. The V gene lost 0 bases and the J gene lost 2 bases, with 8 bases spanning the gap. The germline V gene encodes CDR1 MGHRA and CDR2 YSYEKL. This CDR3 has 16 amino acids. DNA of the CDR3: TGCGCCAGCAGCCAAGAATACGGGCCTGGGGCCAACGTCCTGACTTTC. It specifies CASSQEYGPGANVLTF.

The CDR3 loop is CASSIRIAASYEQYF. The CDR3 region has the DNA TGTGCCAGTAGTATCCGGATAGCGGCATCCTACGAGCAGTACTTC. This chain connects TRBV19 to TRBJ2-7, with a tentative D call TRBD2 (6 bases). This CDR3 has 15 residues. The germline V gene encodes CDR1 LNHDA and CDR2 SQIVND (reference sequence). The V gene lost 3 bases and the J gene lost 1 base, with 13 bases spanning the gap.

This clone appeared a single time. The chain joins TRBV19 to TRBJ1-2; perhaps TRBD1 as D (6 bases). The germline V gene encodes CDR1 LNHDA and CDR2 SQIVND (reference sequence). The V end lost 8 bases, the J end lost 8 bases, and 24 bases lay between the germline ends. This CDR3 comprises 15 residues. In DNA, the CDR3 is TGTGCCAGTGAACACACAGGGAGCGATGTCAAAGGCTACACCTTC. Its translation is CASEHTGSDVKGYTF.

The V and J genes are TRBV6-5 and TRBJ1-5; no clear D gene. CDR1 and CDR2 from the germline V gene are MNHEY and SVGAGI. Trimming took off 3 bases at V and 6 bases at J, with 9 bases between the two ends. The CDR3 loop spans 13 amino acids. The CDR3 bases are TGTGCCAGCAGTTATACAGAGGGTCAGCCCCAGCATTTT. Protein: CASSYTEGQPQHF.

The chain has TRBV19 and TRBJ2-2; 7 bases are shared with TRBD1. V lost 5 bases, J lost 5 bases, and 8 bases stayed unmatched. Germline V CDR1 and CDR2: LNHDA, SQIVND (reference sequence). The CDR3 covers 15 residues. For the CDR3, the DNA is TGTGCCAGTAGTCCCCGGGACAGTCTAACCGGGGAGCTGTTTTTT. Translated, it gives CASSPRDSLTGELFF.